These 32 T cell receptor beta chains came from one sample sequenced in a study of fetal regulatory T cell absence and autoimmunity. The table came from immunoSEQ multiplex PCR; TCRdb's copy has only in-frame clones and leaves some out. Of around 45,000 clones listed, approximately 83% were seen once; the top ten hold approximately 0.45%. Sample: cord blood. All receptors derive from a newborn boy with IPEX syndrome.

The rearrangement joins TRBV6-6 to TRBJ1-2; 7 bases line up with TRBD1. CDR1 and CDR2 from the germline V gene are MNHNY and SVGAGI (reference sequence). The CDR3 loop spans 13 amino acids. Trimming took 0 bases from V and 8 from J; bases not matched to a gene: 3. As DNA, the CDR3 is TGTGCCAGCAGTTACTCAGGGGGCGGAGGCTACACCTTC. Its translation: CASSYSGGGGYTF.

The V gene is TRBV5-6, the J gene TRBJ2-5; TRBD2 aligns across 8 bases. There are 13 residues in the CDR3. V was clipped by 3 bases and J by 6 bases; unmatched bases: 4. The germline gives CDR1 SGHDT, CDR2 YYEEEE. The CDR3 loop reads CASSSGGAKTQYF. CDR3 nucleotides: TGTGCCAGCAGCTCCGGGGGGGCGAAGACCCAGTACTTC.

The V gene is TRBV4-1, the J gene TRBJ2-3, with D tentatively TRBD1 (6 bases). The germline CDR1 and CDR2 sequences are MGHRA and YSYEKL. With 0 bases removed from V and 5 bases from J, the gap between germline ends came to 6 bases. The CDR3 loop spans 13 amino acids. The CDR3 is CASSQDRGDTQYF. The CDR3 bases are TGCGCCAGCAGCCAAGACAGGGGAGATACGCAGTATTTT.

V usage is TRBV7-9 and J usage is TRBJ1-1; D call uncertain. Trimming shortened V by 1 base and J by 3 bases, and 9 bases separated the two germline ends. CDR1 and CDR2 from the germline V gene are SEHNR and FQNEAQ (reference sequence). This CDR3 region has 14 residues. CDR3 region: CASSLGVGDTEAFF. CDR3 coding DNA: TGTGCCAGCAGCTTAGGGGTCGGTGACACTGAAGCTTTCTTT.

This clone was seen a few times. The rearrangement joins TRBV4-1 to TRBJ2-7, with TRBD2 matching 8 bases. After removal of 0 bases from V and 2 bases from J, the junction contained 6 bases not matched to a gene. The CDR3 extends over 16 amino acids. Germline V gene data show CDR1 as MGHRA and CDR2 as YSYEKL. The CDR3 DNA sequence: TGCGCCAGCAGCCAAGATTACGGACTAGCAGCCTACGAGCAGTACTTC. Amino acid sequence: CASSQDYGLAAYEQYF.

This clone was recorded a few times. This chain connects TRBV10-3 to TRBJ2-7; 8 bases align to TRBD1. This CDR3 has 13 residues. V was clipped by 11 bases and J by 6 bases; unmatched bases: 12. Germline V lookup: CDR1 ENHRY, CDR2 SYGVKD. The CDR3 sequence: CAAGPTGGPEQYF. CDR3 nucleotides: TGTGCCGCCGGCCCCACAGGGGGACCCGAGCAGTACTTC.

This clone has just a few counts. The chain carries TRBV4-3 and TRBJ1-2; D not resolved. The CDR3 totals 13 residues. Germline-derived CDR1 and CDR2 are LGHNA and YSLEER. V was clipped by 1 base and J by 6 bases, with 9 bases between them. The CDR3: CASSQGIGDGYTF. Here the CDR3 DNA reads TGCGCCAGCAGCCAAGGCATCGGGGATGGCTACACCTTC.

The chain joins TRBV6-5 to TRBJ2-7; no definite D call. In germline, CDR1 is MNHEY, CDR2 SVGAGI. The CDR3 is made up of 13 amino acids. The V end lost 5 bases, the J end lost 3 bases, and 11 bases lay between the germline ends. The CDR3 sequence is CASSPGRYYEQYF. As DNA, the CDR3 is TGTGCCAGCAGTCCGGGCCGATACTACGAGCAGTACTTC.

The V gene is TRBV30, the J gene TRBJ1-3; D perhaps matches TRBD1 (5 bases). Germline CDR1 is GTSNPN and CDR2 is SVGIG (reference sequence). V lost 0 bases and J 2 bases, leaving 5 bases between the germline ends. The CDR3 contains 13 residues. CDR3 residues: CAWSVGAGNTIYF. In DNA form, the CDR3 reads TGTGCCTGGAGTGTGGGGGCTGGAAACACCATATATTTT.

V usage is TRBV2 and J usage is TRBJ2-2; TRBD1 aligns across 7 bases. Germline CDR1 is SNHLY and CDR2 is FYNNEI. The CDR3 contains 16 residues. The V gene end was trimmed by 3 bases and the J gene end by 5 bases; junction bases not matched to a gene: 9. CDR3 loop: CASSEWGTAVTGELFF. The CDR3 DNA follows: TGTGCCAGCAGTGAGTGGGGGACAGCCGTTACCGGGGAGCTGTTTTTT.

The table lists this clone with a few counts. This chain joins TRBV5-4 and TRBJ1-1; no firm D call. The CDR3 sequence is 10 residues long. Trimming took 7 bases from V and 3 from J, leaving 4 bases between them. Germline V gene sequence: CDR1 SGHNT, CDR2 YYREEE (reference sequence). This chain's CDR3 is CASGDTEAFF. CDR3 bases: TGTGCCAGCGGGGACACTGAAGCTTTCTTT.

This chain uses TRBV30 with TRBJ2-3; no definite D call. Trimming took off 5 bases at V and 3 bases at J, with 9 bases between the two ends. The CDR3 totals 12 residues. Germline V gene sequence: CDR1 GTSNPN, CDR2 SVGIG (reference sequence). CDR3 in amino acids: CAWQSGTDTQYF. The CDR3, as DNA: TGTGCCTGGCAAAGTGGGACAGATACGCAGTATTTT.

The chain couples TRBV11-2 to TRBJ2-1, with no clear D. Per the germline V gene, CDR1 is SGHAT and CDR2 is FQNNGV. The CDR3 runs 17 residues. The germline V and J ends were trimmed by 1 base and 6 bases, with 19 bases remaining between them. The CDR3: CASSLAVSTANSNEQFF. CDR3 sequence (DNA): TGTGCCAGCAGCTTAGCGGTCTCTACAGCAAACTCCAATGAGCAGTTCTTC.

This chain joins TRBV7-8 and TRBJ2-5; D unclear. The CDR3 covers 14 residues. Germline-derived CDR1 and CDR2 are SGHVS and FQNEAQ. The V end lost 0 bases, the J end lost 5 bases, and 10 bases lay between the germline ends. For the CDR3, the DNA is TGTGCCAGCAGCTTAGCCGCAGGCAGGGAGACCCAGTACTTC. Translation gives CASSLAAGRETQYF.

The chain is built from TRBV5-1 and TRBJ2-5, with 9 bases fitting TRBD1. V lost 0 bases to trimming and J lost 4 bases; unmatched junction nucleotides: 1. This CDR3 comprises 14 residues. Looked up from germline, CDR1 is SGHRS and CDR2 is YFSETQ. CDR3 residues: CASSLDRGRETQYF. The CDR3 DNA is TGCGCCAGCAGCTTGGACAGGGGGCGAGAGACCCAGTACTTC.

The chain is built from TRBV19 and TRBJ1-1, with 7 bases matching TRBD1. From germline, CDR1 is LNHDA and CDR2 SQIVND (reference sequence). The CDR3 totals 14 residues. Trimming removed 7 bases from V and 7 bases from J; junction bases left unmatched: 12. CDR3 DNA sequence: TGTGCCAGTACTCCCGGACAGGCTCCCGTTGAAGCTTTCTTT. It encodes CASTPGQAPVEAFF.

The sample holds one count of this clone. This sequence joins TRBV6-6 and TRBJ1-4, with D hard to call. Trimming removed 0 bases from V and 7 bases from J, with 9 bases in between. The CDR3 extends over 14 amino acids. Germline V gene lookup returns CDR1 MNHNY and CDR2 SVGAGI (reference sequence). In nucleotides, the CDR3 is TGTGCCAGCAGTTACTCTCTGCGGGGTGAAAAACTGTTTTTT. Encoded protein: CASSYSLRGEKLFF.

CDR3: CASSLGAMLDEQYF. CDR3 sequence (DNA): TGTGCCAGCAGCTTAGGGGCTATGCTTGACGAGCAGTACTTC. V usage is TRBV7-2 and J usage is TRBJ2-7; D is ambiguous. From germline, CDR1 is SGHTA and CDR2 FQGNSA. The CDR3 spans 14 residues. V gave up 1 base and J gave up 5 bases, with 12 bases separating them.

V gene TRBV27 combines with J gene TRBJ2-7; maybe TRBD1 (7 bases). Trimming left V 2 bases short and J 7 bases short, with 15 bases between. This CDR3 has 14 residues. CDR1 is MNHEY and CDR2 is SMNVEV in the germline V gene (reference sequence). The CDR3 loop is CASSLVARGREQYF. The CDR3 DNA reads TGTGCCAGCAGTTTAGTCGCCAGGGGGAGGGAGCAGTACTTC.

The chain has TRBV5-1 and TRBJ2-1; 9 nucleotides agree with TRBD2. Germline values: CDR1 SGHRS, CDR2 YFSETQ. This CDR3 is built from 15 residues. Trimming at V came to 4 bases and at J to 4 bases, leaving 6 bases not matched to a gene. CDR3 residues: CASSPGLATYNEQFF. The CDR3 region has the DNA TGCGCCAGCAGCCCGGGACTAGCCACATACAATGAGCAGTTCTTC.

The V call is TRBV9, the J call TRBJ2-3; possible D gene TRBD2, 6 bases. The germline CDR1 and CDR2 sequences are SGDLS and YYNGEE. This CDR3 has 16 amino acids. Trimming shortened V by 0 bases and J by 2 bases, and 13 bases separated the two germline ends. The CDR3, as DNA: TGTGCCAGCAGCGTAGGGATGGGACTTGACACAGATACGCAGTATTTT. It codes for CASSVGMGLDTDTQYF.

The rearrangement links TRBV4-1 to TRBJ1-3; possibly TRBD1 for D (6 bases). Trimming removed 0 bases at V and 2 bases at J, with 11 bases between. The CDR3 is 16 residues long. Germline CDR1 MGHRA, CDR2 YSYEKL. CDR3 sequence reads: CASSQDKGTTGNTIYF. DNA of the CDR3: TGCGCCAGCAGCCAAGATAAAGGGACAACTGGAAACACCATATATTTT.

This clone was observed a few times. This chain connects TRBV2 to TRBJ1-2; unclear D gene. Between the trimmed V and J ends, which lost 10 bases and 0 bases, there was a span of 15 bases. The length of the CDR3 is 14 residues. Germline CDR1 SNHLY, CDR2 FYNNEI. CDR3 region: CATTTRFTNYGYTF. In DNA form, the CDR3 reads TGTGCCACCACTACAAGGTTTACTAACTATGGCTACACCTTC.

This clone was picked up a small number of times. The chain employs TRBV19 and TRBJ2-7; 9 bases are shared with TRBD1. CDR1 is LNHDA, CDR2 SQIVND, per germline (reference sequence). Trimming cost V 4 bases and J 0 bases; bases outside gene matches: 7. The CDR3 length is 16 residues. DNA of the CDR3: TGTGCCAGTAGTAAAGGGACAGGGAGGGTCTCCTACGAGCAGTACTTC. It is translated as CASSKGTGRVSYEQYF.

The gene calls are TRBV19 and TRBJ2-2; 7 nucleotides align to TRBD2. Germline CDR1 and CDR2: LNHDA and SQIVND (reference sequence). V was clipped by 5 bases and J by 5 bases; unmatched bases: 8. The CDR3 runs 15 residues. CDR3 sequence: CASSGGDAGTGELFF. DNA of the CDR3: TGTGCCAGTAGTGGGGGGGACGCAGGGACCGGGGAGCTGTTTTTT.

This chain uses TRBV11-2 with TRBJ1-1; 11 nucleotides line up with TRBD1. The CDR3 extends over 14 amino acids. V lost 4 bases and J lost 5; bases outside the gene matches: 3. Germline V gives CDR1 SGHAT, CDR2 FQNNGV. Here the CDR3 DNA reads TGTGCCAGCAGCTCCGGACAGGGGGCTACTGAAGCTTTCTTT. Amino acid sequence: CASSSGQGATEAFF.

The chain carries TRBV19 and TRBJ2-3; D gene uncertain. The CDR3 sequence is 13 residues long. Germline V gene lookup returns CDR1 LNHDA and CDR2 SQIVND (reference sequence). V shed 3 bases and J shed 4 bases, with 8 bases lying between them. CDR3 sequence: CASSIMAADTQYF. In nucleotides, the CDR3 is TGTGCCAGTAGTATCATGGCGGCAGATACGCAGTATTTT.

The CDR3 bases are TGTGCCAGCTCACCAGGGACAGGGGACTATGGCTACACCTTC. Translation gives CASSPGTGDYGYTF. The chain has TRBV18 and TRBJ1-2, with 10 bases matching TRBD1. Trimming cost V 2 bases and J 3 bases; bases outside gene matches: 0. Germline V gene sequence: CDR1 KGHSH, CDR2 LQKENI. This CDR3 spans 14 amino acids.

The chain joins TRBV10-1 to TRBJ2-2; D may be TRBD1 (5 bases). Trimming took off 2 bases at V and 8 bases at J, with 12 bases between the two ends. The CDR3 sequence is 14 residues long. Germline lookup yields CDR1 WNHNN and CDR2 SYGVQD (reference sequence). DNA of the CDR3: TGCGCCAGCAGTGAGAAGGAAGGGGAAGGGGAGCTGTTTTTT. Translated, it gives CASSEKEGEGELFF.

This chain uses TRBV29-1 with TRBJ1-1, with D unclear. The V gene's germline CDR1 is SQVTM and CDR2 ANQGSEA. Trimming took off 0 bases at V and 2 bases at J, with 4 bases between the two ends. The CDR3 has 12 residues. The CDR3 region has the DNA TGCAGCGTTGAAGACGGAAACACTGAAGCTTTCTTT. Translation gives CSVEDGNTEAFF.

This chain joins TRBV7-2 and TRBJ2-1; D is undetermined. Germline CDR1 SGHTA, CDR2 FQGNSA. The CDR3 covers 15 residues. Trimming removed 5 bases from V and 8 bases from J, with 19 bases in between. CDR3 in amino acids: CASSPRVPRSDEQFF. CDR3 bases: TGTGCCAGCAGCCCACGGGTCCCCAGGTCGGATGAGCAGTTCTTC.

A single count supports this clone. The CDR3 region is CASSLTLPLIDTEAFF. CDR3 nucleotide sequence: TGTGCCAGCAGCTTGACTTTACCGTTAATAGACACTGAAGCTTTCTTT. This chain uses TRBV5-8 with TRBJ1-1; D not resolved. CDR1 and CDR2 from the germline V gene are SGHTS and YDEGEE. This CDR3 is built from 16 residues. V was shortened by 1 base and J by 3 bases, with 16 bases between the two germline ends. Looking up the rest from reference TRBV5-8 and TRBJ1-1 gives the full variable domain: EAGVTQSPTHLIKTRGQQATLRCSPISGHTSVYWYQQALGLGLQFLLWYDEGEERNRGNFPPRFSGRQFPNYSSELNVNALELEDSALYLCASSLTLPLIDTEAFFGQGTRLTVV.